A single sample is the source of the 10 T cell receptor beta chains below, sequenced in a study of T cell responses to AZD1222 COVID-19 vaccine. Clones were sequenced by immunoSEQ multiplex PCR, and TCRdb holds only the in-frame ones, with some missing. The top ten hold about 3% of the sample, which has some 140,000 clones, around 90% seen once. Sequenced material: peripheral blood, taken on day 0 of AZD1222 vaccination. The receptors derive from an adult in good health.

The rearrangement joins TRBV7-2 to TRBJ2-2; 8 nucleotides agree with TRBD1. Germline V lookup: CDR1 SGHTA, CDR2 FQGNSA. The CDR3 consists of 15 residues. V lost 5 bases, J lost 3 bases, and 5 bases stayed unmatched. CDR3 sequence: CASSPGQGYTGELFF. The CDR3 nucleotides are TGTGCCAGCAGCCCCGGACAGGGTTACACCGGGGAGCTGTTTTTT.

The V gene is TRBV5-4, the J gene TRBJ2-1; D remains ambiguous. This CDR3 contains 14 residues. Germline V CDR1 and CDR2: SGHNT, YYREEE (reference sequence). Trimming removed 1 base from V and 4 bases from J, with 9 bases in between. The CDR3 is CASSLPLGYNEQFF. The CDR3 DNA reads as TGTGCCAGCAGCTTGCCCTTGGGGTACAATGAGCAGTTCTTC. The full variable domain, completed using reference TRBV5-4 and TRBJ2-1, is ETGVTQSPTHLIKTRGQQVTLRCSSQSGHNTVSWYQQALGQGPQFIFQYYREEENGRGNFPPRFSGLQFPNYSSELNVNALELDDSALYLCASSLPLGYNEQFFGPGTRLTVL.

This sequence joins TRBV29-1 and TRBJ2-1; a weak D match, TRBD2 (6 bases). Germline loops: CDR1 SQVTM, CDR2 ANQGSEA. Trimming removed 7 bases from V and 5 bases from J, with 15 bases in between. The CDR3 has 13 residues. CDR3 nucleotide sequence: TGCAGCGGCTTCCGGCGGGGCGACAATGAGCAGTTCTTC. It yields the protein CSGFRRGDNEQFF.

This chain joins TRBV5-1 and TRBJ2-5; D is undetermined. Germline CDR1 and CDR2: SGHRS and YFSETQ. This CDR3 spans 13 amino acids. V lost 0 bases, J lost 5 bases, and 8 bases lay in between. The CDR3 region is CASSLAPPETQYF. The CDR3 coding sequence is TGCGCCAGCAGCTTGGCACCTCCCGAGACCCAGTACTTC. The full variable domain, its missing parts supplied by reference TRBV5-1 and TRBJ2-5, is KAGVTQTPRYLIKTRGQQVTLSCSPISGHRSVSWYQQTPGQGLQFLFEYFSETQRNKGNFPGRFSGRQFSNSRSEMNVSTLELGDSALYLCASSLAPPETQYFGPGTRLLVL.

The chain is built from TRBV7-9 and TRBJ2-1, with 10 bases fitting TRBD2. With V trimmed by 2 bases and J by 6 bases, 4 bases remained unmatched. Looked up from germline, CDR1 is SEHNR and CDR2 is FQNEAQ (reference sequence). This CDR3 region has 15 residues. The CDR3 bases are TGTGCCAGCAGCTTACTAGCGGGAGTTACCAATGAGCAGTTCTTC. Translation: CASSLLAGVTNEQFF. The full variable domain, rest sourced from reference TRBV7-9 and TRBJ2-1, is DTGVSQNPRHKITKRGQNVTFRCDPISEHNRLYWYRQTLGQGPEFLTYFQNEAQLEKSRLLSDRFSAERPKGSFSTLEIQRTEQGDSAMYLCASSLLAGVTNEQFFGPGTRLTVL.

The chain has TRBV9 and TRBJ2-6; 9 bases fit TRBD1. Germline loops: CDR1 SGDLS, CDR2 YYNGEE. V shed 5 bases and J 3 bases; nucleotides not matched to a gene: 12. CDR3 length: 18 residues. The CDR3 DNA sequence: TGTGCCAGCAGTGAGAGGGACAGGGTGGACCTTGGGGCCAACGTCCTGACTTTC. This gives the protein CASSERDRVDLGANVLTF.

V usage is TRBV5-6 and J usage is TRBJ1-2, with D possibly matching TRBD1 (6 bases). The CDR3 has 15 residues. The V gene's germline CDR1 is SGHDT and CDR2 YYEEEE. Trimming shortened V by 4 bases and J by 4 bases, and 17 bases separated the two germline ends. The CDR3 here is CASSPLAGGGYGYTF. The CDR3 nucleotides are TGTGCCAGCAGCCCCCTCGCCGGGGGCGGCTATGGCTACACCTTC.

The chain couples TRBV21-1 to TRBJ2-7; TRBD1 is taken as the D call from the table, unchecked against the DNA. TRBV21-1 is described as a pseudogene. The CDR3 has 19 amino acids. The CDR3 DNA follows: TGTGCCAGCAGCAAAGCCCCACAGACAGAGACAGGGAGCTCCTACGAGCAGTACTTC. It specifies CASSKAPQTETGSSYEQYF.

This clone was picked up a small number of times. This chain links TRBV6-1 with TRBJ2-1, with a weak D call TRBD2 (6 bases). The ends were cut back, 2 bases at V and 6 bases at J, with 14 bases in the middle. The germline gives CDR1 MNHNS, CDR2 SASEGT. This CDR3 comprises 15 residues. CDR3 protein: CASSEMEGVPNEQFF. The CDR3 region has the DNA TGTGCCAGCAGTGAAATGGAGGGAGTCCCCAATGAGCAGTTCTTC.

This clone was seen only once. The rearrangement uses TRBV10-2 and TRBJ2-7; 9 nucleotides agree with TRBD2. CDR1 is WSHSY, CDR2 SAAADI, per germline. This CDR3 spans 15 amino acids. The J segment lost 2 bases and the V segment lost 8 bases, leaving 10 bases of the junction unmatched. The chain's CDR3 is CASEVRTSVTYEQYF. The CDR3 nucleotides read TGCGCCAGCGAAGTCCGGACTAGCGTGACCTACGAGCAGTACTTC.